These 28 T cell receptor beta chains originate from one sample sequenced in a study of beta chain features in type 1 diabetes. What was sequenced were expressed TCRB transcripts, since all of the isolated RNA had been reverse transcribed. Clones were sequenced by immunoSEQ multiplex PCR, and TCRdb holds only the in-frame ones, with some missing. The sample has some 200,000 clones; approximately 16% are singletons. Study-level findings and limits: TCRB CDR3 length was moderately but significantly reduced in all four CD4+ subsets of Type 1 diabetes patients.

The antigens these receptors bind are not known. The source material was naive CD4+ T cells from blood. Receptors originate from a man younger than 40 with type 1 diabetes.

V and J are TRBV5-1 and TRBJ2-5; 13 bases line up with TRBD2. The CDR3 has 17 residues. After removal of 4 bases from V and 2 bases from J, the junction contained 8 bases not matched to a gene. Germline-derived CDR1 and CDR2 are SGHRS and YFSETQ. DNA of the CDR3: TGCGCCAGCAGCCGGACTAGCGGGAGCGCAGATCAAGAGACCCAGTACTTC. Its translation: CASSRTSGSADQETQYF.

This clone was counted between two and nine times. The V and J genes are TRBV7-9 and TRBJ2-3; D is ambiguous. The V gene lost 8 bases and the J gene lost 0 bases, with 6 bases spanning the gap. The length of the CDR3 is 12 residues. The germline V gene encodes CDR1 SEHNR and CDR2 FQNEAQ (reference sequence). For the CDR3, the DNA is TGTGCCAGCGGGTCCAGCACAGATACGCAGTATTTT. Its translation: CASGSSTDTQYF.

The rearrangement links TRBV29-1 to TRBJ2-3, with 10 bases identical to TRBD2. The CDR3 contains 13 residues. Germline lookup yields CDR1 SQVTM and CDR2 ANQGSEA. V dropped 6 bases and J dropped 5; count of bases not matched to a gene: 5. The CDR3 is CSVTRTSGDTQYF. In DNA form, the CDR3 reads TGCAGCGTCACAAGGACTAGCGGAGATACGCAGTATTTT.

The rearrangement joins TRBV30 to TRBJ2-1; D call uncertain. CDR3 length equals 12 residues. The germline V gene encodes CDR1 GTSNPN and CDR2 SVGIG (reference sequence). With 3 bases removed from V and 5 bases from J, the gap between germline ends came to 8 bases. The CDR3 reads CAWSVINNEQFF. The CDR3 DNA is TGTGCCTGGAGCGTGATCAACAATGAGCAGTTCTTC.

In its sample, this clone was seen a few times. The chain carries TRBV7-2 and TRBJ2-4; weak D call: TRBD2 (5 bases). Germline V gene lookup returns CDR1 SGHTA and CDR2 FQGNSA. V was clipped by 0 bases and J by 9 bases, with 15 bases between them. The CDR3 is made up of 15 amino acids. CDR3 loop: CASSLAQPSSGIQYF. CDR3 DNA sequence: TGTGCCAGCAGCTTAGCCCAGCCTAGCAGTGGCATTCAGTACTTC.

This clone was seen more than once but under ten times. The V and J genes are TRBV30 and TRBJ1-2; 7 bases line up with TRBD1. With V trimmed by 4 bases and J by 3 bases, 11 bases remained unmatched. In germline, CDR1 is GTSNPN, CDR2 SVGIG (reference sequence). This CDR3 is built from 15 residues. CDR3 nucleotides: TGTGCCTGGAACCGCTTCAGGGGGTCACACTATGGCTACACCTTC. Protein: CAWNRFRGSHYGYTF.

The rearrangement links TRBV29-1 to TRBJ1-2; 12 bases agree with TRBD1. Germline trimming cut 7 bases from V and 0 bases from J; bases unmatched to any gene: 6. Germline CDR1 is SQVTM and CDR2 is ANQGSEA. This CDR3 has 15 amino acids. Here the CDR3 reads CSALGTGGSNYGYTF. The CDR3 coding sequence is TGCAGCGCGCTCGGGACAGGGGGCTCTAACTATGGCTACACCTTC.

The rearrangement uses TRBV7-9 and TRBJ2-7; D is unclear. The CDR3 consists of 14 residues. V was shortened by 1 base and J by 3 bases, with 10 bases between the two germline ends. Germline V gene lookup returns CDR1 SEHNR and CDR2 FQNEAQ (reference sequence). DNA of the CDR3: TGTGCCAGCAGCTTAGGCCCTTTCGGCTACGAGCAGTACTTC. As protein: CASSLGPFGYEQYF.

The rearrangement uses TRBV21-1 and TRBJ2-1; the DNA was not used to check the table's D call, TRBD1. TRBV21-1 is annotated as a pseudogene. CDR3 length: 14 amino acids. DNA of the CDR3: TGTGCCAGCACCAGGGACAGGGTCTACAATGAGCAGTTCTTC. This gives the protein CASTRDRVYNEQFF.

This clone was seen more than once but under ten times. The gene calls are TRBV7-9 and TRBJ1-4; 11 nucleotides agree with TRBD1. V lost 5 bases to trimming and J lost 6 bases; unmatched junction nucleotides: 5. CDR3 length equals 15 residues. Germline CDR1 and CDR2: SEHNR and FQNEAQ (reference sequence). The CDR3 here is CASSQDRGRDEKLFF. CDR3 nucleotide sequence: TGTGCCAGCAGCCAGGACAGGGGGCGCGATGAAAAACTGTTTTTT.

This clone showed up just a few times. The V and J genes are TRBV5-1 and TRBJ2-1; no clear D gene. This CDR3 has 14 residues. V was trimmed by 1 base and J by 4 bases, leaving 9 bases between them. Germline CDR1 reads SGHRS; CDR2 reads YFSETQ. The CDR3 sequence is CASSLLQSYNEQFF. CDR3 bases: TGCGCCAGCAGCTTGTTACAGTCGTACAATGAGCAGTTCTTC.

Only a few counts were recorded for this clone. The chain employs TRBV28 and TRBJ2-5; D uncertain. CDR1 and CDR2 from the germline V gene are MDHEN and SYDVKM. V shed 6 bases and J shed 5 bases, with 10 bases lying between them. This CDR3 has 12 residues. The chain's CDR3 is CASRVPTETQYF. The CDR3 coding sequence is TGTGCCAGCAGAGTTCCCACGGAGACCCAGTACTTC.

For the CDR3, the DNA is TGTGCCAGCAGCCATGGGGGCTTATCCTACAATGAGCAGTTCTTC. Translating it yields CASSHGGLSYNEQFF. The V gene is TRBV6-5, the J gene TRBJ2-1, with D maybe TRBD1 (6 bases). CDR1 is MNHEY and CDR2 is SVGAGI in the germline V gene. V lost 6 bases and J 1 base, leaving 13 bases between the germline ends. The CDR3 consists of 15 residues.

This clone has only a few counts. This chain joins TRBV7-2 and TRBJ2-2, with 9 bases aligning to TRBD1. V was clipped by 4 bases and J by 4 bases; unmatched bases: 10. Germline CDR1 reads SGHTA; CDR2 reads FQGNSA. The CDR3 runs 17 residues. The DNA of the CDR3 is TGTGCCAGCAGCTCTTATCCGGGACAGGGAATCACCGGGGAGCTGTTTTTT. Translated: CASSSYPGQGITGELFF.

This chain connects TRBV9 to TRBJ1-5; perhaps TRBD1 as D (5 bases). Trimming removed 2 bases at V and 8 bases at J, with 11 bases between. The CDR3 length is 13 residues. The V gene's germline CDR1 is SGDLS and CDR2 YYNGEE. DNA of the CDR3: TGTGCCAGCAGCGTTGGGGGTTGGGAGCCCCAGCATTTT. It yields the protein CASSVGGWEPQHF.

This clone was found a few times. V and J are TRBV18 and TRBJ1-5, with 7 positions matching TRBD1. This CDR3 comprises 13 residues. V was clipped by 3 bases and J by 7 bases; unmatched bases: 3. In germline, CDR1 is KGHSH, CDR2 LQKENI. The CDR3 reads CASSPDREQPQHF. DNA of the CDR3: TGTGCCAGCTCACCCGACAGGGAGCAGCCCCAGCATTTT.

The chain carries TRBV7-2 and TRBJ2-4; 7 bases agree with TRBD1. Germline V gene data show CDR1 as SGHTA and CDR2 as FQGNSA. The CDR3 runs to 12 residues. J lost 14 bases, V lost 5 bases, and 9 bases had no gene match. The CDR3 here is CASSPDRELKYF. The DNA of the CDR3 is TGTGCCAGCAGCCCAGACAGGGAGCTCAAGTACTTC.

This clone was detected a few times. The chain is built from TRBV7-9 and TRBJ2-5, with TRBD1 matching 7 bases. Germline lookup yields CDR1 SEHNR and CDR2 FQNEAQ (reference sequence). V was pared by 5 bases and J by 1 base, with 7 bases of the junction left unmatched. The CDR3 sequence is 15 residues long. The CDR3 sequence: CASSVGQAPQETQYF. In DNA, the CDR3 is TGTGCCAGCAGCGTCGGACAGGCCCCCCAAGAGACCCAGTACTTC.

The chain combines TRBV28 with TRBJ2-5; weak D call: TRBD1 (6 bases). The germline gives CDR1 MDHEN, CDR2 SYDVKM. This CDR3 comprises 12 residues. Between the trimmed V and J ends, which lost 4 bases and 5 bases, there was a span of 8 bases. CDR3 nucleotide sequence: TGTGCCAGCAGTTCCCAGGGGGAGACCCAGTACTTC. Translation: CASSSQGETQYF.

The chain employs TRBV15 and TRBJ2-7; D ambiguous. Trimming took off 0 bases at V and 5 bases at J, with 11 bases between the two ends. Per germline, CDR1 LNHNV and CDR2 YYDKDF (reference sequence). The CDR3 length is 14 residues. The DNA of the CDR3 is TGTGCCACCAGCAGAGACCAGGTAGTCGACGAGCAGTACTTC. This encodes CATSRDQVVDEQYF. The whole variable domain, filled in from reference TRBV15 and TRBJ2-7, reads DAMVIQNPRYQVTQFGKPVTLSCSQTLNHNVMYWYQQKSSQAPKLLFHYYDKDFNNEADTPDNFQSRRPNTSFCFLDIRSPGLGDTAMYLCATSRDQVVDEQYFGPGTRLTVT.

V usage is TRBV6-5 and J usage is TRBJ2-7; TRBD1 matches at 7 bases. The CDR3 sequence is 16 residues long. The V gene's germline CDR1 is MNHEY and CDR2 SVGAGI. Trimming at V came to 2 bases and at J to 3 bases, leaving 10 bases not matched to a gene. As DNA, the CDR3 is TGTGCCAGCAGTTACGGGATAGGGACAGTAAGCTACGAGCAGTACTTC. Translation gives CASSYGIGTVSYEQYF.

The J gene is TRBJ2-7, the V gene TRBV9, with no clear D. This CDR3 is built from 14 residues. Germline CDR1 SGDLS, CDR2 YYNGEE. V lost 0 bases and J 3 bases, leaving 10 bases between the germline ends. CDR3 sequence: CASSVGTINYEQYF. Written as DNA, the CDR3 is TGTGCCAGCAGCGTAGGCACTATCAACTACGAGCAGTACTTC.

CDR3 DNA: TGTGCCAGCAGCTTCGGCAACACCGGGGAGCTGTTTTTT. Translated: CASSFGNTGELFF. The gene calls are TRBV5-6 and TRBJ2-2; no firm D call. V shed 2 bases and J shed 2 bases, with 4 bases lying between them. The CDR3 spans 13 residues. Germline V lookup: CDR1 SGHDT, CDR2 YYEEEE.

V gene TRBV7-2 combines with J gene TRBJ2-5; no firm D call. CDR1 SGHTA and CDR2 FQGNSA come from the germline V gene. The V gene lost 3 bases and the J gene lost 5 bases, with 16 bases spanning the gap. The CDR3 contains 15 residues. CDR3 bases: TGTGCCAGCAGCTTTCGGCAACTTGGAAGGGAGACCCAGTACTTC. This encodes CASSFRQLGRETQYF.

This chain connects TRBV10-3 to TRBJ2-3; TRBD1 aligns across 9 bases. Germline lookup yields CDR1 ENHRY and CDR2 SYGVKD. Trimming cost V 2 bases and J 3 bases; bases outside gene matches: 6. This CDR3 comprises 16 residues. CDR3 sequence reads: CAISENPTGGTDTQYF. The CDR3 nucleotides are TGTGCCATCAGTGAGAACCCGACAGGGGGGACAGATACGCAGTATTTT.

This clone was counted only a few times. The rearrangement links TRBV5-6 to TRBJ2-4; D is unresolved. The CDR3 covers 13 residues. With 2 bases removed from V and 3 bases from J, the gap between germline ends came to 6 bases. Germline lookup yields CDR1 SGHDT and CDR2 YYEEEE. As DNA, the CDR3 is TGTGCCAGCAGCTTTGAGAGCAAAAACATTCAGTACTTC. It yields the protein CASSFESKNIQYF.

This chain uses TRBV29-1 with TRBJ2-7, with 10 bases identical to TRBD2. Germline assignment: CDR1 SQVTM and CDR2 ANQGSEA. J gave up 9 bases and V 7 bases, and 12 bases lay outside the gene matches. The CDR3 loop spans 13 amino acids. CDR3 loop: CSASGRVSTRQYF. The CDR3 nucleotides are TGCAGCGCGAGCGGGAGGGTATCTACGAGGCAGTACTTC.

The gene calls are TRBV7-2 and TRBJ2-5, with D tentatively TRBD2 (6 bases). The V end was cut by 4 bases, the J end by 7 bases, with 16 bases between. The V gene's germline CDR1 is SGHTA and CDR2 FQGNSA. The CDR3 runs 14 residues. CDR3 sequence: CASSSTGAFLTQYF. In DNA, the CDR3 is TGTGCCAGCAGCTCCACGGGAGCTTTCCTGACCCAGTACTTC. The whole variable domain, filled in from reference TRBV7-2 and TRBJ2-5, reads GAGVSQSPSNKVTEKGKDVELRCDPISGHTALYWYRQSLGQGLEFLIYFQGNSAPDKSGLPSDRFSAERTGGSVSTLTIQRTQQEDSAVYLCASSSTGAFLTQYFGPGTRLLVL.